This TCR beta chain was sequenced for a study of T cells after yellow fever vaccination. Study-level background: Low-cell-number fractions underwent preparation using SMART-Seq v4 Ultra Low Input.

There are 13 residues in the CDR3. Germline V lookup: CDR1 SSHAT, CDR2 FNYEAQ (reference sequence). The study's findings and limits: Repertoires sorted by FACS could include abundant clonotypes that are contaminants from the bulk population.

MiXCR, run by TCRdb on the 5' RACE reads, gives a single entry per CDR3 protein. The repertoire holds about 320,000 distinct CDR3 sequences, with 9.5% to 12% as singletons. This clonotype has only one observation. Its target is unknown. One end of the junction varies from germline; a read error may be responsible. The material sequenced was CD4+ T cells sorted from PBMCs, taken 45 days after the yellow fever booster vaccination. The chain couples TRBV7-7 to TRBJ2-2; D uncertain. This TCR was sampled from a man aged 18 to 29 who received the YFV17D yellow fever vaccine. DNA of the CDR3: TGTGCTAGCAGCGAGGTCCCCCCCGGGGAGCTGTTTTTT. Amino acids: CASSEVPPGELFF.